One sample yielded the 23 T cell receptor beta chains listed below, sequenced in a study of blood T cell repertoires in COVID-19. Produced via immunoSEQ multiplex PCR; TCRdb's table is partial and in-frame only. The table has around 200,000 clones, over 75% seen once. What was sequenced was peripheral blood. The source is a human donor in a cohort sampled during active COVID-19.

The V call is TRBV6-5, the J call TRBJ2-1, with 11 nucleotides matching TRBD2. The CDR3 covers 13 residues. With 10 bases clipped from V and 7 bases from J, the junction kept 6 bases outside the gene matches. Germline loops: CDR1 MNHEY, CDR2 SVGAGI. This chain's CDR3 is CATLAGVWNEQFF. In nucleotides, the CDR3 is TGTGCCACACTAGCGGGAGTATGGAATGAGCAGTTCTTC.

The chain links TRBV18 to TRBJ1-4; perhaps TRBD1 as D (6 bases). This CDR3 has 14 amino acids. The V end was cut by 6 bases, the J end by 1 base, with 9 bases between. Germline values: CDR1 KGHSH, CDR2 LQKENI. The CDR3 DNA follows: TGTGCCAGCTCTAAAGGGGGAACTAATGAAAAACTGTTTTTT. This codes for CASSKGGTNEKLFF.

The chain combines TRBV7-2 with TRBJ1-4; 8 nucleotides align to TRBD1. V lost 5 bases to trimming and J lost 7 bases; unmatched junction nucleotides: 3. The V gene's germline CDR1 is SGHTA and CDR2 FQGNSA. The CDR3 contains 13 residues. CDR3 amino acids: CASSDRGGEKLFF. CDR3 sequence (DNA): TGTGCCAGCAGCGACAGGGGCGGTGAAAAACTGTTTTTT.

This chain links TRBV6-6 with TRBJ2-2; tentatively, D is TRBD1 (5 bases). The CDR3 totals 15 residues. Germline values: CDR1 MNHNY, CDR2 SVGAGI (reference sequence). The ends were cut back, 0 bases at V and 6 bases at J, with 11 bases in the middle. In DNA, the CDR3 is TGTGCCAGCAGTTACTCTGGGCAGGGCCCCGGGGAGCTGTTTTTT. Residues: CASSYSGQGPGELFF.

This rearrangement joins TRBV9 to TRBJ2-7; TRBD2 agrees at 12 bases. This CDR3 is built from 14 residues. CDR1 is SGDLS, CDR2 YYNGEE, per germline. Germline trimming cut 4 bases from V and 2 bases from J; bases unmatched to any gene: 1. CDR3 sequence (DNA): TGTGCCAGCAGCCCTAGCGGGAGGGCCTACGAGCAGTACTTC. Encoded protein: CASSPSGRAYEQYF.

The gene calls are TRBV9 and TRBJ2-7; possible D gene TRBD2, 7 bases. Trimming stripped 4 bases from V and 7 bases from J, with 15 bases between. The CDR3 contains 13 residues. CDR1 and CDR2 (germline): SGDLS, YYNGEE. The CDR3: CASSSGGGWEQYF. The DNA for the CDR3 is TGTGCCAGCAGCTCTGGGGGGGGCTGGGAGCAGTACTTC.

The chain has TRBV29-1 and TRBJ2-1; 7 nucleotides agree with TRBD2. Germline-derived CDR1 and CDR2 are SQVTM and ANQGSEA. The V segment lost 6 bases and the J segment 7 bases; nucleotides outside the gene matches: 15. The CDR3 sequence is 15 residues long. CDR3 in DNA: TGCAGCGTAGTTGCCGGACTAGTCTGGGAGAATGAGCAGTTCTTC. It encodes CSVVAGLVWENEQFF.

The V call is TRBV27, the J call TRBJ1-1, with unresolved D. The CDR3 runs 15 residues. CDR1 MNHEY and CDR2 SMNVEV come from the germline V gene (reference sequence). The germline V and J ends were trimmed by 0 bases and 0 bases, with 8 bases remaining between them. CDR3 nucleotide sequence: TGTGCCAGCAGTTTATCGCCGGGGTTGAACACTGAAGCTTTCTTT. Its protein product is CASSLSPGLNTEAFF.

A remark on this clone: The sample has other DNA sequences that encode this CDR3 too. The chain links TRBV28 to TRBJ1-1; possibly TRBD1 for D (5 bases). The CDR3 consists of 14 residues. Trimming took off 5 bases at V and 0 bases at J, with 10 bases between the two ends. Germline V gene sequence: CDR1 MDHEN, CDR2 SYDVKM. The CDR3 protein is CASSRQPMNTEAFF. CDR3 DNA sequence: TGTGCCAGCAGTCGACAGCCGATGAACACTGAAGCTTTCTTT.

The CDR3 loop is CASSLVTGSSYEQYF. The CDR3 region has the DNA TGTGCCAGCAGTTTGGTAACGGGAAGCTCCTACGAGCAGTACTTC. The chain carries TRBV27 and TRBJ2-7, with D perhaps matching TRBD2 (5 bases). CDR1 is MNHEY and CDR2 is SMNVEV in the germline V gene (reference sequence). Trimming shortened V by 3 bases and J by 0 bases, and 12 bases separated the two germline ends. The CDR3 spans 15 residues.

This clone was counted a single time. The chain has TRBV29-1 and TRBJ2-5, with TRBD1 matching over 10 bases. Germline V lookup: CDR1 SQVTM, CDR2 ANQGSEA. V shed 7 bases and J 5 bases; nucleotides not matched to a gene: 4. This CDR3 has 12 amino acids. The CDR3 spells CSEVDRGETQYF. CDR3 in DNA: TGCAGCGAGGTGGACAGGGGGGAGACCCAGTACTTC.

The genes are TRBV7-2 and TRBJ1-2; 9 bases map to TRBD1. Trimming cost V 0 bases and J 12 bases; bases outside gene matches: 11. The CDR3 is 15 residues long. Germline lookup yields CDR1 SGHTA and CDR2 FQGNSA. The CDR3 coding sequence is TGTGCCAGCAGCTTAGCGCCTGGACAGGGGAGGAAAAACACCTTC. Translating gives CASSLAPGQGRKNTF.

V usage is TRBV6-2 or TRBV6-3 and J usage is TRBJ2-6, with unresolved D. Germline V gene data show CDR1 as MNHEY and CDR2 as SVGEGT. The CDR3 consists of 16 residues. V was cut by 7 bases and J by 2 bases, with 15 bases left in between. CDR3 region: CASTPPQSAGANVLTF. CDR3 bases: TGTGCCAGCACCCCCCCACAGTCGGCTGGGGCCAACGTCCTGACTTTC.

About this clone: The sample has other DNA sequences that encode this CDR3 too. This sequence joins TRBV4-3 and TRBJ2-7; 12 nucleotides align to TRBD2. The germline V gene has CDR1 LGHNA and CDR2 YSLEER. The CDR3 runs to 15 residues. V gave up 1 base and J gave up 2 bases; unmatched junction bases: 0. CDR3 DNA: TGCGCCAGCAGCCAAGGACTAGCGGGGGCCTACGAGCAGTACTTC. Translation gives CASSQGLAGAYEQYF.

This rearrangement joins TRBV16 to TRBJ2-2; D might be TRBD1 (5 bases). Trimming took 0 bases from V and 5 from J, leaving 10 bases between them. The CDR3 spans 15 residues. Looked up from germline, CDR1 is KGHSY and CDR2 is FQNENV. CDR3 nucleotide sequence: TGTGCCAGCAGCCAATCGCGGCAGGGAACCGGGGAGCTGTTTTTT. This codes for CASSQSRQGTGELFF.

This chain uses TRBV4-3 with TRBJ1-2; D ambiguous. CDR1 and CDR2 from the germline V gene are LGHNA and YSLEER. V shed 2 bases and J shed 6 bases, with 7 bases lying between them. The CDR3 is 12 residues long. Here the CDR3 DNA reads TGCGCCAGCAGCCAATCGGGAGATGGCTACACCTTC. Translation gives CASSQSGDGYTF.

The chain recombines TRBV28 with TRBJ2-5; 8 bases are shared with TRBD1. CDR3 length: 15 amino acids. Per the germline V gene, CDR1 is MDHEN and CDR2 is SYDVKM. V was pared by 4 bases and J by 4 bases, with 8 bases of the junction left unmatched. Here the CDR3 DNA reads TGTGCCAGCAGTTCCTCTGGACAGGGCTCAGAGACCCAGTACTTC. This sequence encodes CASSSSGQGSETQYF. Supplemented by reference TRBV28 and TRBJ2-5, the full variable domain reads DVKVTQSSRYLVKRTGEKVFLECVQDMDHENMFWYRQDPGLGLRLIYFSYDVKMKEKGDIPEGYSVSREKKERFSLILESASTNQTSMYLCASSSSGQGSETQYFGPGTRLLVL.

This sequence joins TRBV2 and TRBJ2-7, with 12 bases fitting TRBD2. The CDR3 runs to 15 residues. CDR1 and CDR2 from the germline V gene are SNHLY and FYNNEI. Germline trimming cut 6 bases from V and 7 bases from J; bases unmatched to any gene: 10. CDR3 nucleotides: TGTGCCAGCAGACCGGGACTAGCGGGCTTTTGGGAGCAGTACTTC. Translated: CASRPGLAGFWEQYF.

The chain links TRBV11-2 to TRBJ2-1, with 7 positions matching TRBD2. The CDR3 has 15 amino acids. V lost 1 base, J lost 4 bases, and 4 bases stayed unmatched. Germline values: CDR1 SGHAT, CDR2 FQNNGV. The CDR3, as DNA: TGTGCCAGCAGCTTAGGCCTAGCGGATTACAATGAGCAGTTCTTC. Translated, it gives CASSLGLADYNEQFF.

This chain joins TRBV30 and TRBJ2-3; 7 nucleotides line up with TRBD1. This CDR3 is built from 14 residues. Trimming removed 0 bases from V and 9 bases from J; junction bases left unmatched: 9. Per germline, CDR1 GTSNPN and CDR2 SVGIG (reference sequence). The CDR3 region is CAWSVEGARRTQYF. In nucleotides, the CDR3 is TGTGCCTGGAGTGTTGAGGGGGCTCGGCGGACGCAGTATTTT.

V usage is TRBV19 and J usage is TRBJ2-5, with 9 bases identical to TRBD1. Germline CDR1 is LNHDA and CDR2 is SQIVND (reference sequence). The CDR3 has 14 residues. The V and J ends lost 5 bases and 3 bases, in that order; junction bases with no gene match: 4. CDR3 residues: CASSATGGKETQYF. The CDR3 bases are TGTGCCAGTAGTGCAACAGGGGGCAAAGAGACCCAGTACTTC.

The chain uses TRBV5-8 and TRBJ1-1; 8 bases agree with TRBD1. V shed 4 bases, J shed 5 bases, and the junction held 7 bases outside the gene matches. The CDR3 spans 14 residues. Germline V CDR1 and CDR2: SGHTS, YDEGEE. CDR3 loop: CASSPLTGGTEAFF. The CDR3 DNA reads as TGTGCCAGCAGCCCTCTCACAGGGGGAACTGAAGCTTTCTTT.

The rearrangement uses TRBV30 and TRBJ1-6, with 7 bases aligning to TRBD1. Per the germline V gene, CDR1 is GTSNPN and CDR2 is SVGIG (reference sequence). CDR3 length: 16 residues. Trimming removed 0 bases from V and 5 bases from J; junction bases left unmatched: 7. The CDR3 DNA follows: TGTGCCTGGAGTGTATCCGGGACAGAAAATAATTCACCCCTCCACTTT. Its translation: CAWSVSGTENNSPLHF.